This entry lists 20 T cell receptor beta chains sequenced from one sample in a study of blood T cell repertoires in COVID-19. Method: immunoSEQ multiplex PCR; TCRdb's copy keeps in-frame clones and lacks some. The sample has approximately 150,000 clones; around 90% are singletons. The sample was peripheral blood. The receptors originated from a human donor in a cohort sampled during active COVID-19.

V is TRBV5-4 and J is TRBJ2-4; possible D gene TRBD2, 5 bases. This CDR3 contains 14 residues. CDR1 is SGHNT, CDR2 YYREEE, per germline (reference sequence). The V end lost 4 bases, the J end lost 7 bases, and 15 bases lay between the germline ends. The CDR3 region has the DNA TGTGCCAGCAGCCCTGGGGTAGCGTTGAACATTCAGTACTTC. As protein: CASSPGVALNIQYF.

CDR3 region: CASSLWMGGPETQYF. CDR3 nucleotides: TGTGCCAGCAGTTTATGGATGGGGGGACCAGAGACCCAGTACTTC. This chain uses TRBV27 with TRBJ2-5; TRBD2 might be the D (6 bases). V lost 1 base and J 4 bases, leaving 13 bases between the germline ends. Germline V gene lookup returns CDR1 MNHEY and CDR2 SMNVEV (reference sequence). The CDR3 is 15 residues long.

CDR3 in amino acids: CASSQDLTDWAFF. The CDR3 bases are TGCGCCAGCAGCCAAGATCTAACGGACTGGGCTTTCTTT. The chain joins TRBV4-3 to TRBJ1-1; D is unresolved. Germline V gives CDR1 LGHNA, CDR2 YSLEER. This CDR3 spans 13 amino acids. Trimming left V 0 bases short and J 11 bases short, with 13 bases between.

CDR3 nucleotide sequence: TGTGCCACCAGGACAGGGAACTATGGCTACACCTTC. This gives the protein CATRTGNYGYTF. V gene TRBV6-5 combines with J gene TRBJ1-2; 8 nucleotides agree with TRBD1. V was clipped by 10 bases and J by 2 bases; unmatched bases: 3. The germline gives CDR1 MNHEY, CDR2 SVGAGI. The CDR3 has 12 residues.

This chain links TRBV2 with TRBJ2-2; 12 nucleotides match TRBD1. Germline CDR1 is SNHLY and CDR2 is FYNNEI. This CDR3 is built from 16 residues. Trimming at V came to 5 bases and at J to 8 bases, leaving 9 bases not matched to a gene. CDR3 loop: CASSRPGQGATGELFF. The CDR3 DNA follows: TGTGCCAGCAGTCGGCCGGGACAGGGGGCAACGGGGGAGCTGTTTTTT.

This chain uses TRBV4-3 with TRBJ1-5; D ambiguous. The CDR3 has 15 residues. Germline values: CDR1 LGHNA, CDR2 YSLEER. The germline V and J ends were trimmed by 4 bases and 7 bases, with 17 bases remaining between them. CDR3 protein: CASSLQVSEGQPQHF. CDR3 DNA: TGCGCCAGCAGCCTCCAGGTATCCGAGGGCCAGCCCCAGCATTTT.

The chain carries TRBV7-3 and TRBJ2-5, with TRBD1 identical over 7 bases. The V gene end was trimmed by 2 bases and the J gene end by 2 bases; junction bases not matched to a gene: 5. The CDR3 runs 15 residues. Germline assignment: CDR1 SGHTA and CDR2 FQGTGA. In DNA form, the CDR3 reads TGTGCCAGCAGCTTAGGGACGACAGGGCAAGAGACCCAGTACTTC. Its translation: CASSLGTTGQETQYF.

The chain is built from TRBV10-3 and TRBJ1-5; D is unresolved. Germline assignment: CDR1 ENHRY and CDR2 SYGVKD. This CDR3 has 13 residues. Between the trimmed V and J ends, which lost 3 bases and 4 bases, there was a span of 7 bases. The CDR3 sequence is CAISDRGNQPQHF. For the CDR3, the DNA is TGTGCCATCAGTGACCGGGGAAATCAGCCCCAGCATTTT.

The V and J genes are TRBV9 and TRBJ2-1, with 8 nucleotides matching TRBD2. CDR1 is SGDLS, CDR2 YYNGEE, per germline. V gave up 3 bases and J gave up 1 base; unmatched junction bases: 15. CDR3 size: 19 residues. The CDR3 nucleotides read TGTGCCAGCAGCGCCCGGACTAGCTATGCGGGGACTTCCTACAATGAGCAGTTCTTC. This gives the protein CASSARTSYAGTSYNEQFF. The full variable domain, in which reference TRBV9 and TRBJ2-1 provide the parts outside the CDR3, is DSGVTQTPKHLITATGQRVTLRCSPRSGDLSVYWYQQSLDQGLQFLIQYYNGEERAKGNILERFSAQQFPDLHSELNLSSLELGDSALYFCASSARTSYAGTSYNEQFFGPGTRLTVL.

V is TRBV4-1 and J is TRBJ2-6; D remains unclear. Germline assignment: CDR1 MGHRA and CDR2 YSYEKL. The CDR3 extends over 16 amino acids. Trimming took off 4 bases at V and 2 bases at J, with 12 bases between the two ends. CDR3 residues: CASSRENSPGANVLTF. CDR3 coding DNA: TGCGCCAGCAGCCGCGAGAACAGCCCTGGGGCCAACGTCCTGACTTTC.

The chain employs TRBV7-9 and TRBJ2-7; perhaps TRBD1 as D (5 bases). The ends were cut back, 5 bases at V and 5 bases at J, with 10 bases in the middle. Germline lookup yields CDR1 SEHNR and CDR2 FQNEAQ (reference sequence). The length of the CDR3 is 12 residues. CDR3 bases: TGTGCCAGCAGCGCTCAGGGCGACGAGCAGTACTTC. It encodes CASSAQGDEQYF. Based on the CDR3 plus reference TRBV7-9 and TRBJ2-7, the full variable domain is DTGVSQNPRHKITKRGQNVTFRCDPISEHNRLYWYRQTLGQGPEFLTYFQNEAQLEKSRLLSDRFSAERPKGSFSTLEIQRTEQGDSAMYLCASSAQGDEQYFGPGTRLTVT.

V and J are TRBV5-1 and TRBJ2-1; possible D gene TRBD1, 5 bases. V was cut by 4 bases and J by 0 bases, with 17 bases left in between. CDR1 and CDR2 (germline): SGHRS, YFSETQ. The CDR3 runs to 17 residues. CDR3 nucleotides: TGCGCCAGCAGCGAGTTTAAGCGACAGAGCTCCTACAATGAGCAGTTCTTC. Translating it yields CASSEFKRQSSYNEQFF.

V is TRBV5-8 and J is TRBJ2-5; 8 bases map to TRBD2. V lost 4 bases to trimming and J lost 5 bases; unmatched junction nucleotides: 13. The length of the CDR3 is 16 residues. Germline CDR1 SGHTS, CDR2 YDEGEE. DNA for the CDR3: TGTGCCAGCAGCGTCCGTGTCGGGGGGGCTACCGAGACCCAGTACTTC. The encoded protein is CASSVRVGGATETQYF. The entire variable domain, with the rest obtained from reference TRBV5-8 and TRBJ2-5, is as follows: EAGVTQSPTHLIKTRGQQATLRCSPISGHTSVYWYQQALGLGLQFLLWYDEGEERNRGNFPPRFSGRQFPNYSSELNVNALELEDSALYLCASSVRVGGATETQYFGPGTRLLVL.

J is TRBJ1-2 and V is TRBV19, with 10 nucleotides matching TRBD1. CDR1 LNHDA and CDR2 SQIVND come from the germline V gene (reference sequence). With V trimmed by 7 bases and J by 6 bases, 5 bases remained unmatched. The CDR3 consists of 13 residues. As DNA, the CDR3 is TGTGCCAGTACCCAGGACAGGGGGGATGGCTACACCTTC. Residues: CASTQDRGDGYTF.

The chain combines TRBV7-2 with TRBJ1-1; D gene uncertain. The length of the CDR3 is 13 residues. Deletions cut 3 bases from V and 5 bases from J, with 10 bases between. Per the germline V gene, CDR1 is SGHTA and CDR2 is FQGNSA. The CDR3 region has the DNA TGTGCCAGCAGCTTTCGGGGTTTGACTGAAGCTTTCTTT. Translated: CASSFRGLTEAFF.

This chain joins TRBV11-2 and TRBJ1-2, with 8 bases identical to TRBD1. The CDR3 is made up of 14 amino acids. From germline, CDR1 is SGHAT and CDR2 FQNNGV. V trimming: 4 bases; J trimming: 5 bases; junction bases outside the gene matches: 6. CDR3 in DNA: TGTGCCAGCAGCTCAAGGACAGGGCAGTATGGCTACACCTTC. Its translation is CASSSRTGQYGYTF.

The chain recombines TRBV5-1 with TRBJ2-1, with 7 positions matching TRBD2. The germline gives CDR1 SGHRS, CDR2 YFSETQ. CDR3 length: 14 residues. V lost 0 bases to trimming and J lost 9 bases; unmatched junction nucleotides: 6. The CDR3 is CASSLAGGSGEQFF. In DNA, the CDR3 is TGCGCCAGCAGCTTGGCTGGCGGGAGCGGTGAGCAGTTCTTC.

The V call is TRBV6-5, the J call TRBJ1-2, with 8 bases lining up with TRBD1. The J segment lost 4 bases and the V segment lost 0 bases, leaving 1 base of the junction unmatched. This CDR3 is 14 amino acids long. CDR1 and CDR2 from the germline V gene are MNHEY and SVGAGI. The CDR3, as DNA: TGTGCCAGCAGTTACTCGACAGGGGCCTATGGCTACACCTTC. Translation gives CASSYSTGAYGYTF.

The CDR3 here is CASSLGRAGTEQYF. CDR3 nucleotides: TGTGCCAGCAGCTTAGGACGAGCGGGAACGGAGCAGTACTTC. V and J are TRBV13 and TRBJ2-7, with 7 positions matching TRBD2. With 0 bases clipped from V and 7 bases from J, the junction kept 6 bases outside the gene matches. The CDR3 runs 14 residues. CDR1 PRHDT and CDR2 FYEKMQ come from the germline V gene (reference sequence).

The chain joins TRBV11-2 to TRBJ1-6, with a possible D match to TRBD1 (5 bases). Looked up from germline, CDR1 is SGHAT and CDR2 is FQNNGV. This CDR3 contains 14 residues. Trimming removed 8 bases from V and 4 bases from J, with 12 bases in between. The CDR3 DNA reads as TGTGCCAGCGAGCGGGGGTCGTATAATTCACCCCTCCACTTT. This codes for CASERGSYNSPLHF.